This TCR beta chain derives from a study of shared clonotypes between healthy human individuals. Study overall: Donors had three CD4 naive, three CD4 memory, two CD8 naive and one CD8 memory plate apiece. General study findings and limits: Sorted-subset sequencing was shown by rarefaction to be incomplete despite large depth.

Germline values: CDR1 MNHNS, CDR2 SASEGT. CDR3 length equals 14 residues. V was pared by 2 bases and J by 9 bases, with 14 bases between. Repertoires were generated with immunoSEQ multiplex PCR, while TCRdb's copy carries only in-frame clones and drops some. The profile shows more than 850,000 clones, roughly 74% of them singletons. This clone was detected only once. Its antigen is unidentified. Donors had no recently reported acute infections or vaccinations and were HIV-negative. This chain links TRBV6-1 with TRBJ1-5, with D possibly being TRBD1 (5 bases). The source is a man between 18 and 29 years old in good health. Some clones in this sample may be carry-over from other donors' samples. Material for sequencing was memory CD4+ T cells from PBMCs. The subset is: CD45RA-negative fraction. The CDR3 region has the DNA TGTGCCAGCAGTGAATCTACAGGTCTGGTGCCCCAGCATTTT. Translation gives CASSESTGLVPQHF.